The clone carrying this T cell receptor (beta chain) was seen more than once but under ten times. What it recognizes is unknown. The sample originates from a study of T cells in Graves' hyperthyroidism and ophthalmopathy. As for the study in general: Specimen type is peripheral blood, collected at initial diagnosis prior to any treatment. Study-level findings and limits: Most clonotypes that expanded in the thyroid above 0.001 also showed up in blood. The model made its ophthalmopathy prediction, and onset followed a median approximately 6.5 months later.

TCR beta CDR3 regions were amplified from RNA transcripts. The TCR CDR3 first-round RT-PCR relied on the HTBI primer set. Using its own MiXCR run on the multiplex PCR reads, TCRdb lists one record per CDR3 protein. The repertoire has more than 450,000 distinct CDR3 sequences, about 20% of them found once; the top ten carry 47%. The V gene lost 3 bases and the J gene lost 1 base, with 9 bases spanning the gap. The germline CDR1 and CDR2 sequences are MNHEY and SVGAGI. The CDR3 consists of 14 residues. A patient was excluded if there was uncontrolled infection, other autoimmune disease, pregnancy or lactation.

Source material: blood. This TCR came from a middle-aged man with Graves' ophthalmopathy. J is TRBJ1-1 and V is TRBV6-5; D unresolved. The chain's CDR3 is CASSYNHRNTEAFF. The CDR3 DNA follows: TGTGCCAGCAGTTATAATCACAGGAACACTGAAGCTTTCTTT.